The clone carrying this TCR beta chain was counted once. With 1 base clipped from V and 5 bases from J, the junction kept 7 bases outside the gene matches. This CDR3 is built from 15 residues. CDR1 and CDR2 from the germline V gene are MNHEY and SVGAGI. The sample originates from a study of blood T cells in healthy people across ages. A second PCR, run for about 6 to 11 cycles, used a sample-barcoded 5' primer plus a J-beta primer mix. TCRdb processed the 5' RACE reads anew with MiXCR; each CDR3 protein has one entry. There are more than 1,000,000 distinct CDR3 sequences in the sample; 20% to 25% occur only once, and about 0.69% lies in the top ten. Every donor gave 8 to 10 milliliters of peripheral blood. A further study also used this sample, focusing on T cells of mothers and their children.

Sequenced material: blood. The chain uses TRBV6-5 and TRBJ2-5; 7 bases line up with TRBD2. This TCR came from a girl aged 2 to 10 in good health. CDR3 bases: TGTGCCAGCAGTTACTTGTGGGAGGGCCATGAGACCCAGTACTTC. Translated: CASSYLWEGHETQYF.